Presented here are 6 T cell receptor beta chains from one specimen sequenced in a study of cytomegalovirus exposure and HLA in healthy donors. TCRdb keeps only in-frame clones here, not all; method: immunoSEQ multiplex PCR. The sample consists of some 110,000 clones, approximately 90% of them appearing once. Sequencing input: PBMCs. These receptors were taken from a man between 18 and 35 years old in good health and CMV-seronegative.

This clone appeared a single time. This rearrangement joins TRBV6-1 to TRBJ1-1; D gene uncertain. The V and J ends lost 3 bases and 0 bases respectively, with 17 bases between them. Germline V gene sequence: CDR1 MNHNS, CDR2 SASEGT. This CDR3 is 17 amino acids long. The CDR3 is CASSDGRRSPMNTEAFF. The CDR3 region has the DNA TGTGCCAGCAGTGATGGTCGCAGATCACCCATGAACACTGAAGCTTTCTTT.

A single count supports this clone. The gene calls are TRBV27 and TRBJ2-2, with 9 bases that match TRBD1. This CDR3 contains 15 residues. Trimming at V came to 6 bases and at J to 8 bases, leaving 10 bases not matched to a gene. Germline lookup yields CDR1 MNHEY and CDR2 SMNVEV (reference sequence). The CDR3 protein is CASRGDREIPGELFF. For the CDR3, the DNA is TGTGCCAGCAGGGGGGACAGGGAAATTCCGGGGGAGCTGTTTTTT.

This chain's CDR3 is CASSPYGTGKNQPQHF. CDR3 DNA sequence: TGTGCCAGCAGTCCCTATGGGACAGGGAAAAATCAGCCCCAGCATTTT. The chain couples TRBV27 to TRBJ1-5, with 9 bases lining up with TRBD1. The junction had 9 bases not matched to a gene; V was cut back by 5 bases and J by 4 bases. The CDR3 runs 16 residues. Germline V gene data show CDR1 as MNHEY and CDR2 as SMNVEV (reference sequence).

J is TRBJ1-4 and V is TRBV18; TRBD1 matches at 9 bases. The trim removed 8 bases at V and 8 bases at J, leaving 6 bases unmatched. The CDR3 loop spans 13 amino acids. Germline lookup yields CDR1 KGHSH and CDR2 LQKENI. CDR3 sequence: CASRDRVEEKLFF. The CDR3 DNA reads TGTGCCAGCCGGGACAGGGTTGAAGAAAAACTGTTTTTT.

V and J are TRBV11-3 and TRBJ2-1; the D gene is possibly TRBD1 (6 bases). This CDR3 is 17 amino acids long. Germline V gives CDR1 SGHNT, CDR2 YENEEA. Trimming took 5 bases from V and 10 from J, leaving 27 bases between them. The CDR3 DNA reads as TGTGCCAGCAGCCCCAGGGTATCCCGACAGGCCGCGGTAGAGCAGTTCTTC. Protein: CASSPRVSRQAAVEQFF.

The rearrangement uses TRBV27 and TRBJ2-2, with TRBD1 matching over 9 bases. The J segment lost 6 bases and the V segment lost 1 base, leaving 6 bases of the junction unmatched. The germline CDR1 and CDR2 sequences are MNHEY and SMNVEV (reference sequence). This CDR3 contains 16 residues. This CDR3 is CASSLYRDRAPGELFF. The CDR3 DNA reads as TGTGCCAGCAGTTTATACCGGGACAGGGCCCCCGGGGAGCTGTTTTTT.